The sequence of this T cell receptor beta chain was determined in a study of T cell responses to AZD1222 COVID-19 vaccine. Study outcomes and limitations: Two AZD1222 doses significantly raised spike-specific TCR breadth and depth over controls. Just six people given AZD1222 tested seropositive at baseline. Clonal diversity was possibly underestimated, and the donors were mostly white British, with more females.

As to this clone: What it binds is unknown.

The repertoire was sequenced with immunoSEQ multiplex PCR; TCRdb's copy has only in-frame clones and lacks some. This sample has 15,000 to 20,000 clones, with 65% to 80% found just once. The CDR3 extends over 15 amino acids. In germline, CDR1 is MNHEY, CDR2 SVGAGI. The trim removed 5 bases at V and 2 bases at J, leaving 4 bases unmatched. J is TRBJ1-5 and V is TRBV6-5; 9 bases align to TRBD1. The sequence was obtained from an adult who received the AZD1222 COVID-19 vaccine. Material: peripheral blood, obtained 28 days after the second AZD1222 dose. The CDR3 region has the DNA TGTGCCAGCAGTCAGGGACAGGGAGGCAATCAGCCCCAGCATTTT. As protein: CASSQGQGGNQPQHF.